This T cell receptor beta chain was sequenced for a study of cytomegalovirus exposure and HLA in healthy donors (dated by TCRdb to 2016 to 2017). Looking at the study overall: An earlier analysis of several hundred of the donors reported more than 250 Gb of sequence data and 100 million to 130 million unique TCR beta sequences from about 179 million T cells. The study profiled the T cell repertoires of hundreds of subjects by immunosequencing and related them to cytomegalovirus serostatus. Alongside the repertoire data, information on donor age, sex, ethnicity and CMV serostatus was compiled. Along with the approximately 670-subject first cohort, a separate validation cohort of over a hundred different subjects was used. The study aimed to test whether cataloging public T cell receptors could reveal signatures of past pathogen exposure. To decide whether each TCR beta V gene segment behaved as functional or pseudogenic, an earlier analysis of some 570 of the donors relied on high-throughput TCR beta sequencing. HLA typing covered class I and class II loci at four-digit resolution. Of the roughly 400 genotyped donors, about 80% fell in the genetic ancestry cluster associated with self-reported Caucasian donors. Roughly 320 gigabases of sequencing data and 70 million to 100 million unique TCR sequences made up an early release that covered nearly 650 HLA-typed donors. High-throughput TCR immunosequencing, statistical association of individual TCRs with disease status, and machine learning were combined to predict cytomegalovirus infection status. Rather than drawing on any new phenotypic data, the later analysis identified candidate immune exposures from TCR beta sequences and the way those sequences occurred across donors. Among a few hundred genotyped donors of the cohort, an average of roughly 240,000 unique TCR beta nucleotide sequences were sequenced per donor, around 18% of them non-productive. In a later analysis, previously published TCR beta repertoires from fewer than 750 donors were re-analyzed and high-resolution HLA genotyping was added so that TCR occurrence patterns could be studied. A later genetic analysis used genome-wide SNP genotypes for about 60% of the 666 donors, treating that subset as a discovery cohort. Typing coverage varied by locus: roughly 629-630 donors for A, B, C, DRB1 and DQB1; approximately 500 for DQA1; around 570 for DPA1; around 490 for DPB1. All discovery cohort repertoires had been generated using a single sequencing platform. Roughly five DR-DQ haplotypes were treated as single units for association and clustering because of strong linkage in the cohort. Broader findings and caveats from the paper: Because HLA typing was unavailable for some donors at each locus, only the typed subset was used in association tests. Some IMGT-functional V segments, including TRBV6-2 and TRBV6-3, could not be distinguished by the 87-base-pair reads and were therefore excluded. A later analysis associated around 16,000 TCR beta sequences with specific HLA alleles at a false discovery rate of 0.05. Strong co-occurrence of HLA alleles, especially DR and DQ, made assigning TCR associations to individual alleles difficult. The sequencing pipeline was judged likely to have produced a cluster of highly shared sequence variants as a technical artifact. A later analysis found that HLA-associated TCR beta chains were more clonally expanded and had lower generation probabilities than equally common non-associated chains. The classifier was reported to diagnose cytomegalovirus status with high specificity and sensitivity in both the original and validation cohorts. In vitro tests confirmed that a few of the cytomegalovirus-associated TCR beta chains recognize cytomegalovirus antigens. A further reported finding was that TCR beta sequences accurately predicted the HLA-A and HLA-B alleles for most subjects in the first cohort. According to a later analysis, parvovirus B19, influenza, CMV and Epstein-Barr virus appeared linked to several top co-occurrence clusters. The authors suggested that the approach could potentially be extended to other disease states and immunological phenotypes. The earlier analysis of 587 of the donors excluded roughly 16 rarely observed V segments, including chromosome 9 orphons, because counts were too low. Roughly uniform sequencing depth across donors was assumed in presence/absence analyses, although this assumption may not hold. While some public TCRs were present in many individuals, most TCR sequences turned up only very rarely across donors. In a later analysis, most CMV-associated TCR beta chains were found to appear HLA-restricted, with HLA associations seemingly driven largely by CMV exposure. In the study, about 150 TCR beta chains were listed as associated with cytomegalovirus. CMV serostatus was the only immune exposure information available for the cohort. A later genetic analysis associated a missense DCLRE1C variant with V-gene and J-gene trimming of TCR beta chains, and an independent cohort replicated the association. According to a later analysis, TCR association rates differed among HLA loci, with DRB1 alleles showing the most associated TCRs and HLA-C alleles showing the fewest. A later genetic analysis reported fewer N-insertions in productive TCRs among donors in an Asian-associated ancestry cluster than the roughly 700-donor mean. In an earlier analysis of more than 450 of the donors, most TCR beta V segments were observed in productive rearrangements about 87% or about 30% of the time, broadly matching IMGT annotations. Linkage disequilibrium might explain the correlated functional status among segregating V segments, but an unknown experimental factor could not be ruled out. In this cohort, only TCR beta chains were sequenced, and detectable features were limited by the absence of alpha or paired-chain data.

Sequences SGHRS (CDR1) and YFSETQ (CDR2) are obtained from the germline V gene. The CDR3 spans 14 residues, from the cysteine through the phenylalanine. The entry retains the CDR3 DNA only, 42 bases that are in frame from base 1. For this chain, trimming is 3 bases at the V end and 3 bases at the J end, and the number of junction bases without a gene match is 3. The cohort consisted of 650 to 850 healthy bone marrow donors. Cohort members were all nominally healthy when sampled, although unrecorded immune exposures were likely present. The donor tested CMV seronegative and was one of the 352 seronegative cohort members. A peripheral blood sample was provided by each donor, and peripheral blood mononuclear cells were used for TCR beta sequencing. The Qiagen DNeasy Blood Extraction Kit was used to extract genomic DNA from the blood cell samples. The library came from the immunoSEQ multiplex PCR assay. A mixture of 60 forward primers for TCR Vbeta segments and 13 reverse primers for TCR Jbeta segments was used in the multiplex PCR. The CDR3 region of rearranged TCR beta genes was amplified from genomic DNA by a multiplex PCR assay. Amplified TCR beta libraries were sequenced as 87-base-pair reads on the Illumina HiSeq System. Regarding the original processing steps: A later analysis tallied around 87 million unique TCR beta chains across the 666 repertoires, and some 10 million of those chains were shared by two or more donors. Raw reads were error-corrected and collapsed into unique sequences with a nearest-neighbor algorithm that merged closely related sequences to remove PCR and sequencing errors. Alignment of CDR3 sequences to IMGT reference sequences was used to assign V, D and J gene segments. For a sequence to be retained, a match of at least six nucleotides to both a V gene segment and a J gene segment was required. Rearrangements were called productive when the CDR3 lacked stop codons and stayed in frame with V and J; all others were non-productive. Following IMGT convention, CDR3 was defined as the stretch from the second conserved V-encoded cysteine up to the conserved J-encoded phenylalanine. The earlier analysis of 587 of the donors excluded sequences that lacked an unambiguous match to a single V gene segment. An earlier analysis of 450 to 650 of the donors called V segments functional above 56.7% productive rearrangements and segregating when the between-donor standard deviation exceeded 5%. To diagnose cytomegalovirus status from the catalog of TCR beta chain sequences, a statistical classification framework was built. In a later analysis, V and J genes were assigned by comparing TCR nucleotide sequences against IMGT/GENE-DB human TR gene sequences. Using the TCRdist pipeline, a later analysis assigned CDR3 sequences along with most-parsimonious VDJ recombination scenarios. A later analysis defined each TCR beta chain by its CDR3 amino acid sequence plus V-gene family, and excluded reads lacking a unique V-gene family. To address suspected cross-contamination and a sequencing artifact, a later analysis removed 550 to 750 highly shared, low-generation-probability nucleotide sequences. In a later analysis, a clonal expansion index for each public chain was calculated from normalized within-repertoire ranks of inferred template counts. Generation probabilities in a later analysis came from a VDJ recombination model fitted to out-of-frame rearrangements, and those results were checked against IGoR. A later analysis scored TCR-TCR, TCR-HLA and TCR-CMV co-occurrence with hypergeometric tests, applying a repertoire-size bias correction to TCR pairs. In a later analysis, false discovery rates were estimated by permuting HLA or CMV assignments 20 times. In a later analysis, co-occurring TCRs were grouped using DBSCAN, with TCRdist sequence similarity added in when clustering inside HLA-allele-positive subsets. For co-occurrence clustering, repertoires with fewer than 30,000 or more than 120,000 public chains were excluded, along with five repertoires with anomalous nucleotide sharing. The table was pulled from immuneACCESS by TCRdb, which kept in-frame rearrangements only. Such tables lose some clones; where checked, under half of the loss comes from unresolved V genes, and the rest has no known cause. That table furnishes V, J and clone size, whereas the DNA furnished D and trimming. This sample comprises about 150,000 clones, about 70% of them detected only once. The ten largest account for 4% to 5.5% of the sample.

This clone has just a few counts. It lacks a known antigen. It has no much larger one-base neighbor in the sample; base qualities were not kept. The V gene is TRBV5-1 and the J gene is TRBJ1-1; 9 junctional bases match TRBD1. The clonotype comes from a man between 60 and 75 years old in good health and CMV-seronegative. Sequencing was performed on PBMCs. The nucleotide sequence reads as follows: TGCGCCAGCAGCTGGGGGACAGGGCACACTGAAGCTTTCTTT. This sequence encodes CASSWGTGHTEAFF.